Each of the 22 T cell receptor beta chains below was sequenced from the same sample in a study of T cells in Graves' hyperthyroidism and ophthalmopathy. RNA transcripts were the template for amplifying TCR beta CDR3 regions. The HTBI primer set was used in a first-round RT-PCR of the TCR CDR3. MiXCR, applied by TCRdb to the multiplex PCR reads, yields one record per CDR3 protein. Of 450,000 to 500,000 distinct CDR3 sequences listed, 20% to 25% are singletons. Sequencing was performed on blood. The receptors originated from a woman between 65 and 79 years old with Graves' ophthalmopathy.

This clonotype has a handful of counts. A read error is possible here, since a much larger clone lies one base away. The V call is TRBV6-9, the J call TRBJ2-7; D unclear. V shed 4 bases and J shed 6 bases, with 16 bases lying between them. CDR1 is MNHGY, CDR2 SVAAGI, per germline. The CDR3 runs to 14 residues. The CDR3 DNA reads TGTGCCAGCAGTTTCACAGACATGGCTACCGAGCAGTACTTC. Protein product: CASSFTDMATEQYF.

V gene TRBV19 combines with J gene TRBJ2-7; D unresolved. The V gene lost 5 bases and the J gene lost 0 bases, with 8 bases spanning the gap. The CDR3 runs to 13 residues. Per the germline V gene, CDR1 is LNHDA and CDR2 is SQIVND (reference sequence). The CDR3 spells CASSGVGSYEQYF. CDR3 in DNA: TGTGCCAGTAGTGGAGTCGGCTCCTACGAGCAGTACTTC.

The genes are TRBV5-1 and TRBJ2-2, with 7 bases lining up with TRBD1. The CDR3 is 13 amino acids. Looked up from germline, CDR1 is SGHRS and CDR2 is YFSETQ. J lost 7 bases, V lost 6 bases, and 6 bases had no gene match. CDR3 protein: CASKKGADGELFF. As DNA, the CDR3 is TGCGCCAGCAAGAAGGGGGCGGACGGGGAGCTGTTTTTT.

This clonotype was counted between two and nine times. V is TRBV14 and J is TRBJ2-7, with D uncertain. Germline assignment: CDR1 SGHDN and CDR2 FVKESK. V was pared by 4 bases and J by 3 bases, with 13 bases between. This CDR3 contains 14 residues. The CDR3 loop is CASSRLLENYEQYF. CDR3 nucleotides: TGTGCCAGCAGCCGCCTTTTGGAAAACTACGAGCAGTACTTC. Full variable domain (rest looked up from reference TRBV14 and TRBJ2-7): EAGVTQFPSHSVIEKGQTVTLRCDPISGHDNLYWYRRVMGKEIKFLLHFVKESKQDESGMPNNRFLAERTGGTYSTLKVQPAELEDSGVYFCASSRLLENYEQYFGPGTRLTVT.

This clonotype was observed many times. The chain has TRBV11-2 and TRBJ1-1; D remains ambiguous. The CDR3 is made up of 14 amino acids. Germline V gene lookup returns CDR1 SGHAT and CDR2 FQNNGV. V lost 1 base and J 5 bases, leaving 11 bases between the germline ends. DNA of the CDR3: TGTGCCAGCAGCTTAGGTAGTAAGGGTACTGAAGCTTTCTTT. Its translation is CASSLGSKGTEAFF.

The chain is built from TRBV5-1 and TRBJ2-3, with a possible D match to TRBD2 (6 bases). V lost 2 bases to trimming and J lost 6 bases, with 13 bases between them. There are 14 residues in the CDR3. From germline, CDR1 is SGHRS and CDR2 YFSETQ. CDR3 sequence reads: CASSFGAGSDTQYF. The CDR3 DNA follows: TGCGCCAGCAGCTTCGGGGCGGGGTCGGATACGCAGTATTTT.

This clonotype was detected only a few times. The chain uses TRBV11-2 and TRBJ2-1, with D perhaps TRBD2 (6 bases). This CDR3 comprises 15 residues. Trimming shortened V by 3 bases and J by 7 bases, and 16 bases separated the two germline ends. CDR1 SGHAT and CDR2 FQNNGV come from the germline V gene. The CDR3 sequence: CASSFRSGRTNEQFF. The DNA for the CDR3 is TGTGCCAGCAGCTTCCGTAGCGGAAGGACGAATGAGCAGTTCTTC. Combining the CDR3 with reference TRBV11-2 and TRBJ2-1 gives the whole variable domain EAGVAQSPRYKIIEKRQSVAFWCNPISGHATLYWYQQILGQGPKLLIQFQNNGVVDDSQLPKDRFSAERLKGVDSTLKIQPAKLEDSAVYLCASSFRSGRTNEQFFGPGTRLTVL.

This clonotype was counted between two and nine times. The chain carries TRBV20-1 and TRBJ1-1; D might be TRBD1 (5 bases). The CDR3 covers 13 residues. The ends were cut back, 7 bases at V and 5 bases at J, with 17 bases in the middle. The germline gives CDR1 DFQATT, CDR2 SNEGSKA (reference sequence). CDR3 region: CSVGARGWTEAFF. CDR3 nucleotides: TGCAGTGTAGGGGCCCGTGGTTGGACTGAAGCTTTCTTT.

This clonotype was counted between two and nine times. V and J are TRBV11-2 and TRBJ1-6, with 7 bases matching TRBD1. Losses at the gene ends were 1 base for V and 4 bases for J; bases not matched to a gene: 4. The CDR3 loop spans 16 amino acids. The germline CDR1 and CDR2 sequences are SGHAT and FQNNGV. In nucleotides, the CDR3 is TGTGCCAGCAGCTTAGGGACAGGACTGTATAATTCACCCCTCCACTTT. It specifies CASSLGTGLYNSPLHF.

The chain has TRBV7-9 and TRBJ1-4, with D hard to call. Germline V gene data show CDR1 as SEHNR and CDR2 as FQNEAQ (reference sequence). V lost 1 base and J 6 bases, leaving 3 bases between the germline ends. This CDR3 spans 12 amino acids. The CDR3 DNA follows: TGTGCCAGCAGCTTAGAGTATGAAAAACTGTTTTTT. It translates to CASSLEYEKLFF.

The table lists this clonotype with a few counts. The genes are TRBV30 and TRBJ2-7; 8 positions match TRBD2. This CDR3 has 14 residues. CDR1 is GTSNPN and CDR2 is SVGIG in the germline V gene (reference sequence). Losses at the gene ends were 4 bases for V and 3 bases for J; bases not matched to a gene: 8. This CDR3 reads CAWNTGGRSYEQYF. DNA for the CDR3: TGTGCCTGGAACACGGGCGGGAGGAGCTACGAGCAGTACTTC.

In its sample, this clonotype was seen many times. This chain connects TRBV2 to TRBJ1-1; D call uncertain. This CDR3 region has 11 residues. The V end was cut by 1 base, the J end by 8 bases, with 5 bases between. Germline V lookup: CDR1 SNHLY, CDR2 FYNNEI. The CDR3 nucleotides are TGTGCCAGCAGTGAAGTCGGGGAAGCTTTCTTT. This codes for CASSEVGEAFF. The complete variable domain, with remaining parts taken from reference TRBV2 and TRBJ1-1, reads EPEVTQTPSHQVTQMGQEVILRCVPISNHLYFYWYRQILGQKVEFLVSFYNNEISEKSEIFDDQFSVERPDGSNFTLKIRSTKLEDSAMYFCASSEVGEAFFGQGTRLTVV.

This sequence joins TRBV20-1 and TRBJ2-3, with a tentative D call TRBD1 (5 bases). Germline CDR1 DFQATT, CDR2 SNEGSKA (reference sequence). The CDR3 covers 12 residues. With 6 bases removed from V and 5 bases from J, the gap between germline ends came to 12 bases. Here the CDR3 reads CSATSGIDTQYF. The CDR3 DNA follows: TGCAGTGCAACCTCAGGGATAGATACGCAGTATTTT.

Many counts were recorded for this clonotype. The genes are TRBV20-1 and TRBJ2-3, with D perhaps assigned TRBD1 or TRBD2 (6 bases each). This CDR3 spans 16 amino acids. V was trimmed by 0 bases and J by 0 bases, leaving 13 bases between them. The germline V gene has CDR1 DFQATT and CDR2 SNEGSKA (reference sequence). This chain's CDR3 is CSARDPPGASTDTQYF. The CDR3 DNA sequence: TGCAGTGCTAGAGATCCCCCGGGGGCGAGCACAGATACGCAGTATTTT.

The V call is TRBV20-1, the J call TRBJ1-2, with 8 bases identical to TRBD1. This CDR3 has 13 amino acids. Germline trimming cut 6 bases from V and 3 bases from J; bases unmatched to any gene: 6. Germline V CDR1 and CDR2: DFQATT, SNEGSKA (reference sequence). As DNA, the CDR3 is TGCAGTGCCCAGGACAGGGCGGACTATGGCTACACCTTC. It encodes CSAQDRADYGYTF.

The V and J genes are TRBV10-3 and TRBJ2-7; unclear D gene. Germline V gene lookup returns CDR1 ENHRY and CDR2 SYGVKD. The CDR3 consists of 11 residues. With 3 bases removed from V and 3 bases from J, the gap between germline ends came to 3 bases. Here the CDR3 DNA reads TGTGCCATCAGTGAAAACTACGAGCAGTACTTC. It yields the protein CAISENYEQYF.

Many counts were recorded for this clonotype. The J gene is TRBJ2-7, the V gene TRBV7-2, with TRBD1 as a possible D gene (6 bases). V shed 1 base and J shed 3 bases, with 13 bases lying between them. In germline, CDR1 is SGHTA, CDR2 FQGNSA. This CDR3 comprises 15 residues. The CDR3 is CASSLVQGINYEQYF. The CDR3 DNA reads as TGTGCCAGCAGCTTAGTACAGGGCATAAACTACGAGCAGTACTTC. Using reference TRBV7-2 and TRBJ2-7 for the parts outside the CDR3, the full variable domain is GAGVSQSPSNKVTEKGKDVELRCDPISGHTALYWYRQSLGQGLEFLIYFQGNSAPDKSGLPSDRFSAERTGGSVSTLTIQRTQQEDSAVYLCASSLVQGINYEQYFGPGTRLTVT.

CDR3 region: CAWNQGPGLRGGYTF. In nucleotides, the CDR3 is TGTGCCTGGAACCAGGGACCGGGATTGAGGGGTGGCTACACCTTC. This chain joins TRBV30 and TRBJ1-2, with a possible D match to TRBD1 (5 bases). The germline V gene has CDR1 GTSNPN and CDR2 SVGIG (reference sequence). The CDR3 spans 15 residues. The V gene lost 4 bases and the J gene lost 7 bases, with 22 bases spanning the gap.

This clonotype appeared a few times. The rearrangement uses TRBV13 and TRBJ2-3; 10 bases align to TRBD1. Germline-derived CDR1 and CDR2 are PRHDT and FYEKMQ (reference sequence). V shed 5 bases and J 6 bases; nucleotides not matched to a gene: 8. This CDR3 has 15 amino acids. This CDR3 reads CASSPPGTGVDTQYF. The CDR3 DNA is TGTGCCAGCAGCCCCCCCGGGACAGGGGTTGATACGCAGTATTTT.

Many counts were recorded for this clonotype. The chain couples TRBV7-8 to TRBJ2-1; TRBD1 might be the D (5 bases). CDR1 and CDR2 (germline): SGHVS, FQNEAQ. V lost 3 bases and J lost 0, with 9 bases in between. The CDR3 covers 15 residues. CDR3 nucleotides: TGTGCCAGCAGCTTGGGGCGGAACTCCTACAATGAGCAGTTCTTC. The encoded protein is CASSLGRNSYNEQFF.

This chain joins TRBV11-2 and TRBJ2-4; TRBD1 matches at 7 bases. CDR1 is SGHAT, CDR2 FQNNGV, per germline. The junction had 2 bases not matched to a gene; V was cut back by 3 bases and J by 6 bases. This CDR3 is built from 13 residues. The CDR3: CASSFGTANIQYF. DNA of the CDR3: TGTGCCAGCAGCTTCGGGACAGCAAACATTCAGTACTTC.

In its sample, this clonotype was seen a few times. The V and J genes are TRBV5-1 and TRBJ2-7; 7 nucleotides agree with TRBD2. CDR1 is SGHRS, CDR2 YFSETQ, per germline. V lost 3 bases to trimming and J lost 7 bases; unmatched junction nucleotides: 10. The CDR3 extends over 14 amino acids. The CDR3 DNA is TGCGCCAGCAGCTCCGGACTAGAAGTCCGGGAGCAGTACTTC. Protein product: CASSSGLEVREQYF.